Below are 21 T cell receptor beta chains sequenced from a single sample in a study of shared clonotypes between healthy human individuals. Some clones are missing from TCRdb's copy, which holds only in-frame ones; the method was immunoSEQ multiplex PCR. The sample yields hundreds of thousands of clones, just over 75% seen once. Specimen: PBMCs. Receptors were obtained from a woman aged 40 to 55 in good health. Some clones in this sample may be carry-over from other donors' samples.

The CDR3 loop is CASSPPQRTSGSDEQFF. The CDR3 DNA reads TGTGCCAGCAGCCCCCCCCAGAGAACTAGCGGGAGCGATGAGCAGTTCTTC. V usage is TRBV7-8 and J usage is TRBJ2-1; TRBD2 matches 11 bases. There are 17 residues in the CDR3. Losses at the gene ends were 5 bases for V and 8 bases for J; bases not matched to a gene: 14. Germline loops: CDR1 SGHVS, CDR2 FQNEAQ.

This chain uses TRBV7-6 with TRBJ2-1, with D tentatively TRBD2 (6 bases). Germline V gives CDR1 SGHVS, CDR2 FNYEAQ. V lost 10 bases to trimming and J lost 2 bases, with 21 bases between them. The CDR3 loop spans 16 amino acids. CDR3 region: CATSRTGTRTYNEQFF. The CDR3 nucleotides read TGTGCCACCAGTCGAACCGGGACTCGCACCTACAATGAGCAGTTCTTC.

The V gene is TRBV5-4, the J gene TRBJ2-1; D possibly corresponds to TRBD1 (5 bases). Germline CDR1 SGHNT, CDR2 YYREEE (reference sequence). V lost 2 bases and J lost 5, with 14 bases in between. The CDR3 runs 15 residues. CDR3 loop: CASSFSGRQNNEQFF. In nucleotides, the CDR3 is TGTGCCAGCAGCTTCTCAGGGCGGCAGAACAATGAGCAGTTCTTC.

This chain connects TRBV19 to TRBJ2-7, with 7 nucleotides matching TRBD1. This CDR3 spans 13 amino acids. V gave up 4 bases and J gave up 3 bases; unmatched junction bases: 3. Germline V lookup: CDR1 LNHDA, CDR2 SQIVND (reference sequence). The CDR3 loop reads CASSKGQFYEQYF. In nucleotides, the CDR3 is TGTGCCAGTAGTAAGGGACAGTTCTACGAGCAGTACTTC.

V is TRBV5-1 and J is TRBJ2-5, with D unclear. CDR3 length: 14 amino acids. The V end lost 1 base, the J end lost 8 bases, and 15 bases lay between the germline ends. CDR1 is SGHRS, CDR2 YFSETQ, per germline. DNA of the CDR3: TGCGCCAGCAGCTTGTCCCTTCAAGGAAATACCCAGTACTTC. It encodes CASSLSLQGNTQYF.

The V call is TRBV2, the J call TRBJ2-1; 7 bases match TRBD1. Germline CDR1 and CDR2: SNHLY and FYNNEI. The CDR3 covers 14 residues. Trimming took 7 bases from V and 2 from J; bases not matched to a gene: 5. CDR3 bases: TGTGCCAGCAATCGACAGGGTACCTACAATGAGCAGTTCTTC. Residues: CASNRQGTYNEQFF. Looking up the rest from reference TRBV2 and TRBJ2-1 gives the full variable domain: EPEVTQTPSHQVTQMGQEVILRCVPISNHLYFYWYRQILGQKVEFLVSFYNNEISEKSEIFDDQFSVERPDGSNFTLKIRSTKLEDSAMYFCASNRQGTYNEQFFGPGTRLTVL.

The chain recombines TRBV7-2 with TRBJ2-3; the D call may be TRBD1 or TRBD2 (5 bases each). CDR3 length equals 16 residues. Trimming took 4 bases from V and 5 from J, leaving 19 bases between them. Germline V lookup: CDR1 SGHTA, CDR2 FQGNSA. The CDR3, as DNA: TGTGCCAGCAGCTCGAACGGGGCCGGGGTACGAGATACGCAGTATTTT. It encodes CASSSNGAGVRDTQYF.

This chain uses TRBV10-3 with TRBJ2-1; TRBD1 matches at 9 bases. Germline V lookup: CDR1 ENHRY, CDR2 SYGVKD. V gave up 10 bases and J gave up 7 bases; unmatched junction bases: 8. The CDR3 totals 13 residues. CDR3 in amino acids: CATLQGAGNEQFF. CDR3 in DNA: TGTGCCACCCTACAGGGGGCGGGAAATGAGCAGTTCTTC.

The chain links TRBV7-6 to TRBJ2-7; TRBD1 matches at 7 bases. The germline V gene encodes CDR1 SGHVS and CDR2 FNYEAQ. Trimming at V came to 2 bases and at J to 2 bases, leaving 3 bases not matched to a gene. The CDR3 runs to 14 residues. CDR3 protein: CASSLSQGAYEQYF. The DNA of the CDR3 is TGTGCCAGCAGCTTATCCCAGGGGGCCTACGAGCAGTACTTC. Variable domain in full (rest from reference TRBV7-6 and TRBJ2-7): GAGVSQSPRYKVTKRGQDVALRCDPISGHVSLYWYRQALGQGPEFLTYFNYEAQQDKSGLPNDRFSAERPEGSISTLTIQRTEQRDSAMYRCASSLSQGAYEQYFGPGTRLTVT.

This clone was detected only once. The gene calls are TRBV6-1 and TRBJ2-1, with TRBD2 matching 8 bases. V shed 8 bases and J 8 bases; nucleotides not matched to a gene: 8. The CDR3 runs 13 residues. CDR1 and CDR2 from the germline V gene are MNHNS and SASEGT. CDR3 protein: CASGDSGTHEQFF. DNA for the CDR3: TGTGCCAGCGGGGATAGCGGGACCCATGAGCAGTTCTTC.

The V and J genes are TRBV4-2 and TRBJ2-7, with 10 bases aligning to TRBD1. Germline assignment: CDR1 LGHNA and CDR2 YNFKEQ. V trimming: 4 bases; J trimming: 2 bases; junction bases outside the gene matches: 5. The CDR3 loop spans 15 amino acids. CDR3 in DNA: TGTGCCAGCAGCCGAGCGACAGGGGGCACCTACGAGCAGTACTTC. Translation: CASSRATGGTYEQYF.

The rearrangement links TRBV5-1 to TRBJ1-2, with D unresolved. The germline V and J ends were trimmed by 4 bases and 0 bases, with 10 bases remaining between them. The CDR3 runs to 14 residues. CDR1 is SGHRS, CDR2 YFSETQ, per germline. DNA of the CDR3: TGCGCCAGCAGCCCCGACACCTCTAACTATGGCTACACCTTC. Amino acid sequence: CASSPDTSNYGYTF.

This chain joins TRBV5-1 and TRBJ2-7; TRBD2 matches at 10 bases. The junction had 8 bases not matched to a gene; V was cut back by 4 bases and J by 1 base. The CDR3 consists of 16 residues. Germline CDR1 is SGHRS and CDR2 is YFSETQ. The CDR3 here is CASSGPLAGPSYEQYF. As DNA, the CDR3 is TGCGCCAGCAGCGGACCACTAGCGGGGCCTTCCTACGAGCAGTACTTC.

The chain uses TRBV28 and TRBJ2-2, with D possibly being TRBD1 (6 bases). The CDR3 has 16 residues. V gave up 6 bases and J gave up 0 bases, with 14 bases separating them. CDR1 MDHEN and CDR2 SYDVKM come from the germline V gene. CDR3 DNA: TGTGCCAGCAGCTCTCCCGGGACAACGAACACCGGGGAGCTGTTTTTT. Protein sequence: CASSSPGTTNTGELFF. Combining the CDR3 with reference TRBV28 and TRBJ2-2 gives the whole variable domain DVKVTQSSRYLVKRTGEKVFLECVQDMDHENMFWYRQDPGLGLRLIYFSYDVKMKEKGDIPEGYSVSREKKERFSLILESASTNQTSMYLCASSSPGTTNTGELFFGEGSRLTVL.

This clone was seen at least ten times. The chain carries TRBV7-9 and TRBJ2-3, with D hard to call. The CDR3 extends over 17 amino acids. With 1 base removed from V and 2 bases from J, the gap between germline ends came to 16 bases. The germline V gene encodes CDR1 SEHNR and CDR2 FQNEAQ (reference sequence). CDR3 bases: TGTGCCAGCAGCTTAGGGATCTCGTCCCCTCCCACAGATACGCAGTATTTT. Protein sequence: CASSLGISSPPTDTQYF.

V is TRBV7-9 and J is TRBJ2-1; 13 bases are shared with TRBD2. Germline CDR1 reads SEHNR; CDR2 reads FQNEAQ (reference sequence). The V and J ends lost 6 bases and 9 bases, in that order; junction bases with no gene match: 8. The length of the CDR3 is 15 residues. The CDR3 DNA is TGTGCCAGCAGGTCGGGACTAGCGGGAATGGGTGAGCAGTTCTTC. It codes for CASRSGLAGMGEQFF. The variable domain in full, completed from reference TRBV7-9 and TRBJ2-1, reads DTGVSQNPRHKITKRGQNVTFRCDPISEHNRLYWYRQTLGQGPEFLTYFQNEAQLEKSRLLSDRFSAERPKGSFSTLEIQRTEQGDSAMYLCASRSGLAGMGEQFFGPGTRLTVL.

V is TRBV7-9 and J is TRBJ2-1; D is ambiguous. The CDR3 is made up of 12 amino acids. Trimming took off 2 bases at V and 9 bases at J, with 8 bases between the two ends. Germline V lookup: CDR1 SEHNR, CDR2 FQNEAQ (reference sequence). CDR3 amino acids: CASSLTRGEQFF. In DNA form, the CDR3 reads TGTGCCAGCAGCTTAACACGAGGTGAGCAGTTCTTC.

The rearrangement joins TRBV9 to TRBJ2-7; 7 nucleotides match TRBD2. The germline CDR1 and CDR2 sequences are SGDLS and YYNGEE. J was trimmed by 7 bases and V by 4 bases; bases with no gene match: 8. This CDR3 is built from 13 residues. Here the CDR3 DNA reads TGTGCCAGCAGCCTGCTGGGAGGGCAGGAGCAGTACTTC. This translates into CASSLLGGQEQYF.

The rearrangement uses TRBV7-9 and TRBJ1-4; D ambiguous. Germline V gene lookup returns CDR1 SEHNR and CDR2 FQNEAQ (reference sequence). The CDR3 consists of 13 residues. Trimming cost V 2 bases and J 7 bases, with 8 bases left between them. The CDR3 sequence: CASSLFGIEKLFF. The CDR3 coding sequence is TGTGCCAGCAGCTTATTCGGAATTGAAAAACTGTTTTTT.

The CDR3: CASSEAGEWTSGRFEQYF. CDR3 sequence (DNA): TGTGCCAGCAGTGAAGCAGGCGAGTGGACTAGCGGGAGGTTCGAGCAGTACTTC. V is TRBV6-1 and J is TRBJ2-5; 14 positions agree with TRBD2. TRBJ2-7 explains the end of the DNA better; the J call may be wrong. Per the germline V gene, CDR1 is MNHNS and CDR2 is SASEGT. CDR3 length: 18 amino acids.

This chain uses TRBV14 with TRBJ2-1; weak D call: TRBD1 (7 bases). V dropped 5 bases and J dropped 9 bases, with 17 bases sitting between them. Germline V lookup: CDR1 SGHDN, CDR2 FVKESK. The CDR3 loop spans 14 amino acids. In DNA, the CDR3 is TGTGCCAGCAGCGTCGGGACAGTGGAGGGTGAGCAGTTCTTC. As protein: CASSVGTVEGEQFF.